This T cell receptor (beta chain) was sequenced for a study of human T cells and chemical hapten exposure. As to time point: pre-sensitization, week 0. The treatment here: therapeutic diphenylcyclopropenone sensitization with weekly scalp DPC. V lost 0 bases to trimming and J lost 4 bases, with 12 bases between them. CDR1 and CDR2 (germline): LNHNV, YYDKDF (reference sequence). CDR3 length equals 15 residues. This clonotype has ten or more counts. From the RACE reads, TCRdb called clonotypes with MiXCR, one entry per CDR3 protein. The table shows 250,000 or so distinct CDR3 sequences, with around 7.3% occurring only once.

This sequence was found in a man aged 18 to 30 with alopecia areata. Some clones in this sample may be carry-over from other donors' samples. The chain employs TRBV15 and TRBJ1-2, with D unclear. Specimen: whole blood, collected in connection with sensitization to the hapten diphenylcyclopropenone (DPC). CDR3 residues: CATSRDPASSYGYTF. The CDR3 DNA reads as TGTGCCACCAGCAGAGATCCTGCATCTAGCTATGGCTACACCTTC.